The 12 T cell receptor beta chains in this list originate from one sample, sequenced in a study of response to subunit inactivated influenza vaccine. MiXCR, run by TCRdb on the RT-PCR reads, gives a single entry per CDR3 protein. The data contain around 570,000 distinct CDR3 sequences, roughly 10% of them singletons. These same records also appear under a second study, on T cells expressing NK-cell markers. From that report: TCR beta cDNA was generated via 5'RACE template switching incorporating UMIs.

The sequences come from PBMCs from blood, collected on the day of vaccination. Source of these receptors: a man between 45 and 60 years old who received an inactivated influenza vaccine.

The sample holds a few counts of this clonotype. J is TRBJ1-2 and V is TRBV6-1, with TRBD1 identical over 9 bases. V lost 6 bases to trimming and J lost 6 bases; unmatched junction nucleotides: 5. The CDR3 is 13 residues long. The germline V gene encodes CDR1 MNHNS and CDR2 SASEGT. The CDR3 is CASRGTGSNGYTF. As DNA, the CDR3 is TGTGCCAGCAGAGGGACAGGGTCTAATGGCTACACCTTC.

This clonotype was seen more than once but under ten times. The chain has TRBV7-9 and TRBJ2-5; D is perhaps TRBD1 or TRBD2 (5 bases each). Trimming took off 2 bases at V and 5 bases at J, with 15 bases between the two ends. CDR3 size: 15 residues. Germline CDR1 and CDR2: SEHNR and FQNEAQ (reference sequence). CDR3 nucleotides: TGTGCCAGCAGCTTAAAGGGCAGGGACGAGGAGACCCAGTACTTC. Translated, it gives CASSLKGRDEETQYF.

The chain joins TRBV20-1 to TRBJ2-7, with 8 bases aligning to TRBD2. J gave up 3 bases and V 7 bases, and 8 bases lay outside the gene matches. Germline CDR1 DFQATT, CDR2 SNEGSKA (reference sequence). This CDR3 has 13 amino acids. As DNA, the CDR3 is TGCAGTGTCCCCGGGAGGGGGGACTACGAGCAGTACTTC. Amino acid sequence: CSVPGRGDYEQYF.

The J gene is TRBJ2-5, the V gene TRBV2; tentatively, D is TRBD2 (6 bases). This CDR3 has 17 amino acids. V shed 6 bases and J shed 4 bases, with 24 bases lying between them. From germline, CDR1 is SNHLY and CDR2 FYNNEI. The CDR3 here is CASSSQWGLIPPETQYF. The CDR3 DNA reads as TGTGCCAGCAGCTCCCAATGGGGACTCATCCCCCCAGAGACCCAGTACTTC.

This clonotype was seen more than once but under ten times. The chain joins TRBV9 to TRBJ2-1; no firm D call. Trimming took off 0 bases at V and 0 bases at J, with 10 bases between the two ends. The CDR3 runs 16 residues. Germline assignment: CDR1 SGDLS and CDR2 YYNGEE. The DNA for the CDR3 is TGTGCCAGCAGCGTAGCAGCAGCCAGCTCCTACAATGAGCAGTTCTTC. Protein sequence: CASSVAAASSYNEQFF.

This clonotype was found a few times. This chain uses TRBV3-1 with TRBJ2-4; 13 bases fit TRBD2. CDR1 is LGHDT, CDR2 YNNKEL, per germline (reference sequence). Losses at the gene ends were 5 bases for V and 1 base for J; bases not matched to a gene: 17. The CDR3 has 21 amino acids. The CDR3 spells CASSSPGTSGKYIRAKNIQYF. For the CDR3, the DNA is TGTGCCAGCAGCTCCCCCGGGACTAGCGGGAAGTATATAAGGGCCAAAAACATTCAGTACTTC.

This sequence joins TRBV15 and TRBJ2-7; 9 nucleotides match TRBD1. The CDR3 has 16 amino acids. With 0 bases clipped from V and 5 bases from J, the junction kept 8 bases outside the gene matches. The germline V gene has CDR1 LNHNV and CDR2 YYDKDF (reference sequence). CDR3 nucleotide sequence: TGTGCCACCAGCAGAGATGGGGGACAGGGTTCGGACGAGCAGTACTTC. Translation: CATSRDGGQGSDEQYF.

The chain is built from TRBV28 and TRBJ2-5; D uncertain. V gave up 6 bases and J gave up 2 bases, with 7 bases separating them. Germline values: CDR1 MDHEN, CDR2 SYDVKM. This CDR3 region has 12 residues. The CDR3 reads CASRTGQETQYF. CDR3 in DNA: TGTGCCAGCAGAACCGGACAAGAGACCCAGTACTTC. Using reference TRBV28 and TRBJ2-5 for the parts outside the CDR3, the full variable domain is DVKVTQSSRYLVKRTGEKVFLECVQDMDHENMFWYRQDPGLGLRLIYFSYDVKMKEKGDIPEGYSVSREKKERFSLILESASTNQTSMYLCASRTGQETQYFGPGTRLLVL.

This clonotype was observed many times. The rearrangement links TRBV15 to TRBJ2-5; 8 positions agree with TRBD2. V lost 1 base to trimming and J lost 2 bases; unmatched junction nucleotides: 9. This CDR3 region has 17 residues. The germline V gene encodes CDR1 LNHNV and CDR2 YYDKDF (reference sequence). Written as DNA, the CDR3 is TGTGCCACCAGCAGAGGGACTAGCCTAACCCTACAAGAGACCCAGTACTTC. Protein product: CATSRGTSLTLQETQYF.

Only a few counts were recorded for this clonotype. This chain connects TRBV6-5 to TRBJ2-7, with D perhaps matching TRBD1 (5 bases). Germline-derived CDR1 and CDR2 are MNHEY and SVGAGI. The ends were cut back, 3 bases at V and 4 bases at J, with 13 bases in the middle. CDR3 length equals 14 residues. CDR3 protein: CASSYNGREYEQYF. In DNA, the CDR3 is TGTGCCAGCAGTTATAACGGCAGGGAATACGAGCAGTACTTC.

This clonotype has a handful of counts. The CDR3 nucleotides are TGCAGCGCAGGACGGCAAGAGACCCAGTACTTC. This gives the protein CSAGRQETQYF. The chain links TRBV29-1 to TRBJ2-5; D is uncertain. The length of the CDR3 is 11 residues. Germline V lookup: CDR1 SQVTM, CDR2 ANQGSEA. Between the trimmed V and J ends, which lost 7 bases and 2 bases, there was a span of 8 bases.

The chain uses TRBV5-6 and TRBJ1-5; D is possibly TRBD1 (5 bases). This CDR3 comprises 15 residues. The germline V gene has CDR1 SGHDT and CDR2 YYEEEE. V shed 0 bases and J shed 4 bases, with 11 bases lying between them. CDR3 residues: CASSLAGQRNQPQHF. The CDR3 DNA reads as TGTGCCAGCAGCTTGGCTGGACAAAGAAATCAGCCCCAGCATTTT.